Following are 15 T cell receptor beta chains from one sample sequenced in a study of blood T cell repertoires in COVID-19. TCRdb's table, derived via immunoSEQ multiplex PCR, lists solely in-frame clones and lacks some. The table shows roughly 200,000 clones, with 87% occurring only once. Specimen: peripheral blood. The origin of the receptors is a man in his 60s who had recovered from COVID-19.

CDR3: CASSLTPTSGGGSYNEQFF. The CDR3 nucleotides read TGCGCCAGCAGCTTAACTCCTACTAGCGGGGGGGGCTCCTACAATGAGCAGTTCTTC. This chain links TRBV5-1 with TRBJ2-1, with 13 bases aligning to TRBD2. The CDR3 sequence is 19 residues long. J was trimmed by 0 bases and V by 2 bases; bases with no gene match: 8. Germline assignment: CDR1 SGHRS and CDR2 YFSETQ.

The chain combines TRBV10-1 with TRBJ2-5; D may be TRBD1 (5 bases). The CDR3 has 13 residues. CDR1 is WNHNN, CDR2 SYGVQD, per germline (reference sequence). The germline V and J ends were trimmed by 4 bases and 4 bases, with 10 bases remaining between them. CDR3 sequence reads: CASSGQQGETQYF. The CDR3 DNA sequence: TGCGCCAGCAGTGGACAGCAGGGAGAGACCCAGTACTTC.

This chain uses TRBV5-1 with TRBJ2-5; a possible D gene is TRBD1 (6 bases). CDR3 length: 14 residues. Germline CDR1 SGHRS, CDR2 YFSETQ. The germline V and J ends were trimmed by 0 bases and 2 bases, with 8 bases remaining between them. In DNA, the CDR3 is TGCGCCAGCAGCTTGGACAGGGAACAAGAGACCCAGTACTTC. Protein sequence: CASSLDREQETQYF.

This clone was found many times. V usage is TRBV24-1 and J usage is TRBJ1-6; 9 bases fit TRBD1. V was clipped by 5 bases and J by 10 bases; unmatched bases: 5. The CDR3 extends over 14 amino acids. Germline values: CDR1 KGHDR, CDR2 SFDVKD. The CDR3 sequence is CATSAGTGQSPLHF. Here the CDR3 DNA reads TGTGCCACCAGTGCGGGGACAGGGCAATCACCCCTCCACTTT.

V is TRBV6-5 and J is TRBJ2-7; D gene unclear. Per germline, CDR1 MNHEY and CDR2 SVGAGI. Trimming took off 8 bases at V and 0 bases at J, with 14 bases between the two ends. The CDR3 runs 14 residues. The CDR3 protein is CASSGRLDSYEQYF. As DNA, the CDR3 is TGTGCCAGCTCCGGCAGGTTGGACTCCTACGAGCAGTACTTC.

The gene calls are TRBV7-2 and TRBJ1-1, with a weak D call TRBD1 (6 bases). The CDR3 extends over 15 amino acids. CDR1 is SGHTA and CDR2 is FQGNSA in the germline V gene. With 0 bases removed from V and 1 base from J, the gap between germline ends came to 9 bases. CDR3 coding DNA: TGTGCCAGCAGCTTAGCGGCGACAGGGAACACTGAAGCTTTCTTT. This sequence encodes CASSLAATGNTEAFF.

The chain employs TRBV10-2 and TRBJ2-7; D may be TRBD1 (6 bases). From germline, CDR1 is WSHSY and CDR2 SAAADI. The CDR3 is 15 residues long. Trimming shortened V by 4 bases and J by 3 bases, and 16 bases separated the two germline ends. The CDR3 sequence is CASSGSGTLFYEQYF. The CDR3 DNA sequence: TGCGCCAGCAGTGGGTCCGGGACACTTTTCTACGAGCAGTACTTC.

This sequence joins TRBV19 and TRBJ2-3; 8 nucleotides align to TRBD1. V lost 9 bases, J lost 3 bases, and 5 bases stayed unmatched. Germline V gives CDR1 LNHDA, CDR2 SQIVND (reference sequence). This CDR3 is 13 amino acids long. The CDR3 spells CASMDRETDTQYF. In nucleotides, the CDR3 is TGTGCCAGCATGGACAGGGAAACAGATACGCAGTATTTT.

This chain links TRBV10-3 with TRBJ2-7, with D possibly TRBD1 on 5 matching bases. CDR1 is ENHRY, CDR2 SYGVKD, per germline. This CDR3 region has 14 residues. With 3 bases removed from V and 6 bases from J, the gap between germline ends came to 15 bases. CDR3 coding DNA: TGTGCCATCAGTGAAAGGGGCCTCGGGTTCGAGCAGTACTTC. This sequence encodes CAISERGLGFEQYF.

The chain is built from TRBV4-3 and TRBJ2-3, with 8 bases that match TRBD2. The CDR3 runs to 14 residues. Germline V gives CDR1 LGHNA, CDR2 YSLEER. V lost 2 bases, J lost 4 bases, and 2 bases stayed unmatched. CDR3 in amino acids: CASSQRAGADTQYF. The CDR3 bases are TGCGCCAGCAGCCAAAGAGCGGGGGCAGATACGCAGTATTTT.

The chain carries TRBV10-2 and TRBJ2-7; TRBD1 matches at 11 bases. J lost 0 bases, V lost 10 bases, and 11 bases had no gene match. The CDR3 has 16 amino acids. Looked up from germline, CDR1 is WSHSY and CDR2 is SAAADI. CDR3 loop: CATGDRGSPSSYEQYF. The CDR3 DNA is TGCGCCACCGGGGACAGGGGGAGTCCGAGCTCCTACGAGCAGTACTTC.

This CDR3 is CASSQVRGEGNQPQHF. The CDR3 DNA sequence: TGTGCCAGCAGCCAGGTCCGGGGGGAGGGGAATCAGCCCCAGCATTTT. The rearrangement uses TRBV4-2 and TRBJ1-5; a possible D gene is TRBD1 (5 bases). This CDR3 contains 16 residues. CDR1 and CDR2 (germline): LGHNA, YNFKEQ. Trimming shortened V by 3 bases and J by 4 bases, and 16 bases separated the two germline ends.

The chain is built from TRBV29-1 and TRBJ2-3; D unresolved. Germline assignment: CDR1 SQVTM and CDR2 ANQGSEA. The CDR3 totals 16 residues. Trimming removed 7 bases from V and 2 bases from J, with 22 bases in between. CDR3 coding DNA: TGCAGCGCTAGACGATTTCGTGCAGGCGACACAGATACGCAGTATTTT. Protein: CSARRFRAGDTDTQYF.

J is TRBJ2-7 and V is TRBV10-3; 7 bases align to TRBD1. Looked up from germline, CDR1 is ENHRY and CDR2 is SYGVKD. This CDR3 comprises 17 residues. V shed 0 bases and J 6 bases; nucleotides not matched to a gene: 14. Here the CDR3 reads CAISESMGRGQTGEQYF. CDR3 DNA sequence: TGTGCCATCAGTGAGTCTATGGGTAGGGGGCAAACAGGCGAGCAGTACTTC.

The V gene is TRBV19, the J gene TRBJ2-7, with 9 bases aligning to TRBD1. The CDR3 runs to 15 residues. V gave up 5 bases and J gave up 4 bases; unmatched junction bases: 9. Germline assignment: CDR1 LNHDA and CDR2 SQIVND (reference sequence). The CDR3 DNA follows: TGTGCCAGTAGTGCCCTAGGGACAGGGACGTACGAGCAGTACTTC. Amino acids: CASSALGTGTYEQYF.